The 23 T cell receptor beta chains reported below all come from one sample, sequenced in a study of blood T cell repertoires in COVID-19. The repertoire was sequenced with immunoSEQ multiplex PCR; TCRdb's copy has only in-frame clones and lacks some. Among nearly 300,000 clones listed, 89% were seen once. Sequenced sample: PBMCs or T cells enriched from blood (not recorded which). Source of these receptors: a woman between 45 and 60 years old who had been exposed to COVID-19.

V gene TRBV20-1 combines with J gene TRBJ1-2, with D perhaps TRBD1 (5 bases). Germline V gives CDR1 DFQATT, CDR2 SNEGSKA (reference sequence). The CDR3 extends over 11 amino acids. V was trimmed by 8 bases and J by 3 bases, leaving 10 bases between them. CDR3 sequence (DNA): TGCAGTACCACGGGGGACTATGGCTACACCTTC. Translated, it gives CSTTGDYGYTF.

This clone showed up just once. The V gene is TRBV28, the J gene TRBJ2-5; 7 positions agree with TRBD2. The CDR3 is 16 residues long. The V gene's germline CDR1 is MDHEN and CDR2 SYDVKM. V shed 4 bases, J shed 4 bases, and the junction held 12 bases outside the gene matches. Here the CDR3 DNA reads TGTGCCAGCAGTTCCCCCAAGCGGGGTAGCCCAGAGACCCAGTACTTC. This sequence encodes CASSSPKRGSPETQYF.

The chain carries TRBV4-1 and TRBJ2-1; no definite D call. The germline gives CDR1 MGHRA, CDR2 YSYEKL. The CDR3 runs 13 residues. V dropped 0 bases and J dropped 9 bases, with 9 bases sitting between them. CDR3 sequence (DNA): TGCGCCAGCAGCCAAGAGGGTTCTAGTGAGCAGTTCTTC. Protein product: CASSQEGSSEQFF.

The chain carries TRBV5-1 and TRBJ2-1; the match to TRBD1 covers 7 bases. CDR1 SGHRS and CDR2 YFSETQ come from the germline V gene. With V trimmed by 6 bases and J by 0 bases, 6 bases remained unmatched. The CDR3 is made up of 15 amino acids. CDR3 in DNA: TGCGCCAGCACCCAGGGACAGAGCTCCTACAATGAGCAGTTCTTC. This translates into CASTQGQSSYNEQFF.

The chain couples TRBV29-1 to TRBJ2-5; TRBD1 matches at 8 bases. V dropped 6 bases and J dropped 5; count of bases not matched to a gene: 14. From germline, CDR1 is SQVTM and CDR2 ANQGSEA. The CDR3 length is 15 residues. The DNA for the CDR3 is TGCAGCGTGGGGCCCGGGACAGGAAACGGGGAGACCCAGTACTTC. It translates to CSVGPGTGNGETQYF.

V gene TRBV11-3 combines with J gene TRBJ2-3, with TRBD2 matching over 7 bases. J lost 4 bases, V lost 5 bases, and 3 bases had no gene match. The CDR3 runs to 13 residues. CDR1 is SGHNT, CDR2 YENEEA, per germline. This CDR3 reads CASSRAGPDTQYF. The CDR3 DNA follows: TGTGCCAGCAGCCGAGCGGGACCAGATACGCAGTATTTT.

The chain couples TRBV28 to TRBJ1-6; weak D call: TRBD1 (5 bases). V was pared by 8 bases and J by 11 bases, with 25 bases between. The CDR3 covers 16 residues. Germline CDR1 MDHEN, CDR2 SYDVKM. This chain's CDR3 is CASLTGGWADRTPLHF. Written as DNA, the CDR3 is TGTGCCAGCCTGACCGGGGGGTGGGCGGACCGGACACCCCTCCACTTT.

The gene calls are TRBV6-5 and TRBJ1-1; 9 bases are shared with TRBD1. The CDR3 consists of 12 residues. Germline CDR1 reads MNHEY; CDR2 reads SVGAGI. After removal of 6 bases from V and 7 bases from J, the junction contained 3 bases not matched to a gene. The CDR3 loop reads CASRTGGGEAFF. The DNA of the CDR3 is TGTGCCAGCAGGACAGGGGGAGGTGAAGCTTTCTTT.

J is TRBJ1-3 and V is TRBV7-9; D ambiguous. The V and J ends lost 2 bases and 3 bases respectively, with 8 bases between them. Germline assignment: CDR1 SEHNR and CDR2 FQNEAQ (reference sequence). CDR3 length: 14 amino acids. The CDR3 nucleotides read TGTGCCAGCAGCTTACTGGGCAGTGGAAACACCATATATTTT. The encoded protein is CASSLLGSGNTIYF.

This clone was seen repeatedly, ten times or more. The chain links TRBV18 to TRBJ1-1; 7 nucleotides align to TRBD1. V shed 6 bases, J shed 1 base, and the junction held 5 bases outside the gene matches. Germline V lookup: CDR1 KGHSH, CDR2 LQKENI. The CDR3 contains 14 residues. CDR3 coding DNA: TGTGCCAGCTCGCTTACAGGGGCGAACACTGAAGCTTTCTTT. Its protein is CASSLTGANTEAFF.

The chain is built from TRBV14 and TRBJ2-1; 8 bases agree with TRBD2. The CDR3 loop spans 17 amino acids. Trimming at V came to 4 bases and at J to 3 bases, leaving 11 bases not matched to a gene. From germline, CDR1 is SGHDN and CDR2 FVKESK. The CDR3 DNA reads as TGTGCCAGCAGCCCTGACAGCGGGGGACCATACTACAATGAGCAGTTCTTC. Translated, it gives CASSPDSGGPYYNEQFF.

V usage is TRBV27 and J usage is TRBJ2-3; TRBD2 matches at 9 bases. Trimming cost V 4 bases and J 3 bases; bases outside gene matches: 20. This CDR3 is 20 amino acids long. Germline-derived CDR1 and CDR2 are MNHEY and SMNVEV (reference sequence). CDR3 coding DNA: TGTGCCAGCAGTTCCACACCCCGACTGGCGGGGGGGAAAGCTACAGATACGCAGTATTTT. This gives the protein CASSSTPRLAGGKATDTQYF.

The chain carries TRBV19 and TRBJ1-1, with D tentatively TRBD1 (5 bases). Trimming cost V 5 bases and J 8 bases, with 18 bases left between them. Germline CDR1 and CDR2: LNHDA and SQIVND (reference sequence). This CDR3 region has 14 residues. The CDR3 nucleotides are TGTGCCAGTAGTTCACAAACTCGGACACCGGAAGCTTTCTTT. Translation: CASSSQTRTPEAFF.

This chain links TRBV28 with TRBJ1-6; weak D call: TRBD1 (6 bases). CDR3 length: 16 amino acids. Per germline, CDR1 MDHEN and CDR2 SYDVKM. V gave up 6 bases and J gave up 4 bases, with 16 bases separating them. CDR3 nucleotide sequence: TGTGCCAGCAGGGGGGCCGAGGCAGGGTATAATTCACCCCTCCACTTT. This codes for CASRGAEAGYNSPLHF.

V is TRBV5-4 and J is TRBJ2-5; 8 bases match TRBD2. The CDR3 covers 15 residues. Looked up from germline, CDR1 is SGHNT and CDR2 is YYREEE (reference sequence). V shed 3 bases and J 4 bases; nucleotides not matched to a gene: 8. The CDR3 DNA is TGTGCCAGCAGCTACCGGGGGGGTTTTTTAGAGACCCAGTACTTC. Translating gives CASSYRGGFLETQYF.

The V call is TRBV28, the J call TRBJ2-2; D not certain. CDR3 length: 15 residues. Looked up from germline, CDR1 is MDHEN and CDR2 is SYDVKM. V lost 5 bases, J lost 2 bases, and 12 bases lay in between. CDR3 loop: CASSIVGSNTGELFF. DNA for the CDR3: TGTGCCAGCAGTATTGTGGGCTCCAACACCGGGGAGCTGTTTTTT.

The chain links TRBV18 to TRBJ1-1; 9 nucleotides agree with TRBD1. CDR3 length: 19 amino acids. CDR1 and CDR2 from the germline V gene are KGHSH and LQKENI. Trimming took 6 bases from V and 0 from J; bases not matched to a gene: 17. The CDR3 loop is CASSHKGQGYNFMNTEAFF. The CDR3 nucleotides read TGTGCCAGCTCGCATAAAGGACAGGGGTATAATTTTATGAACACTGAAGCTTTCTTT.

This clone has just a few counts. The CDR3 DNA reads as TGTGCCAGCAGTCCCAACAGGGGGCTCCCCGACTATGGCTACACCTTC. It translates to CASSPNRGLPDYGYTF. This rearrangement joins TRBV28 to TRBJ1-2, with TRBD1 matching over 9 bases. CDR3 size: 16 residues. The germline V gene encodes CDR1 MDHEN and CDR2 SYDVKM. V lost 5 bases and J lost 3; bases outside the gene matches: 10.

CDR3 DNA sequence: TGTGCCAGCAGGGGCGGGGGAGGAGGGCAGCCCCAGCATTTT. It is translated as CASRGGGGGQPQHF. The rearrangement links TRBV2 to TRBJ1-5; tentatively, D is TRBD1 (5 bases). CDR1 is SNHLY, CDR2 FYNNEI, per germline. The CDR3 totals 14 residues. The V gene lost 6 bases and the J gene lost 7 bases, with 16 bases spanning the gap.

The chain recombines TRBV28 with TRBJ1-1; TRBD1 matches 7 bases. Germline CDR1 and CDR2: MDHEN and SYDVKM. The ends lost 8 bases at V and 0 bases at J; junction bases unmatched: 6. The CDR3 sequence is 14 residues long. CDR3 protein: CASWGGTVNTEAFF. CDR3 coding DNA: TGTGCCAGCTGGGGTGGGACAGTGAACACTGAAGCTTTCTTT.

The V call is TRBV9, the J call TRBJ2-1; D possibly corresponds to TRBD1 (6 bases). The CDR3 runs 15 residues. Germline CDR1 reads SGDLS; CDR2 reads YYNGEE. V lost 0 bases and J lost 4, with 11 bases in between. The CDR3: CASSVAGALYNEQFF. CDR3 bases: TGTGCCAGCAGCGTAGCAGGGGCTCTATACAATGAGCAGTTCTTC.

The CDR3 spells CAPGPKQGRGTGELFF. In DNA form, the CDR3 reads TGTGCCCCCGGACCAAAACAGGGGCGCGGCACCGGGGAGCTGTTTTTT. The chain combines TRBV7-9 with TRBJ2-2, with 7 bases identical to TRBD1. The germline CDR1 and CDR2 sequences are SEHNR and FQNEAQ (reference sequence). Trimming removed 11 bases from V and 4 bases from J; junction bases left unmatched: 16. The CDR3 totals 16 residues.

The CDR3 DNA is TGCGCCAGCAGCCAAGCCGGCAGGTCAAATGAGCAGTTCTTC. Translated, it gives CASSQAGRSNEQFF. J is TRBJ2-1 and V is TRBV4-1; unclear D gene. The CDR3 spans 14 residues. Trimming stripped 1 base from V and 7 bases from J, with 11 bases between. Germline CDR1 is MGHRA and CDR2 is YSYEKL.